Only one count was recorded for the clone carrying this T cell receptor (beta chain). What it recognizes is unknown. Other DNA variants within this sample encode the same CDR3. Noted treatment: around 19 received Ad26.COV2.S at low or high dose, single or two shots; roughly five received placebo; per-sample allocation not given. Day 63 after the first injection of vaccine or placebo was the sampling time. This sample is part of a study of Ad26.COV2.S vaccination and SARS-CoV-2 variants. Whole-study context: The Ad26.COV2.S arm of the COV1001 trial was where the donor was placed.

General study findings and limits: After vaccination, substantial breadth of spike-specific CD8+ and CD4+ responses was reported. The analyses of TCR breadth and depth may have understated the size of total T cell responses.

Libraries were prepared by immunoSEQ multiplex PCR; TCRdb keeps only in-frame clonotypes and omits some of them. The data show about 460,000 clones, roughly nine tenths seen once. Germline values: CDR1 SGDLS, CDR2 YYNGEE. CDR3 length equals 15 residues. V lost 0 bases, J lost 1 base, and 8 bases lay in between. The V gene is TRBV9, the J gene TRBJ2-1; maybe TRBD2 (6 bases). This TCR was sampled from a person aged 18-65 years who received the Ad26.COV2.S COVID-19 vaccine or a placebo. Source: peripheral blood, taken in a trial of Ad26.COV2.S vaccine versus placebo. The CDR3: CASSVDGGSYNEQFF. The CDR3 DNA is TGTGCCAGCAGCGTAGACGGGGGTTCCTACAATGAGCAGTTCTTC.